The 23 T cell receptor beta chains below come from one sample, sequenced in a study of shared clonotypes between healthy human individuals. Some clones are missing from TCRdb's copy, which holds only in-frame ones; the method was immunoSEQ multiplex PCR. The table lists roughly 700,000 clones, approximately 79% of them singletons. The sequenced sample was memory CD4+ T cells sorted from blood. Subset of the sample: CD45RA-negative fraction. Every receptor here comes from a woman under 40 in good health.

The chain links TRBV12-5 to TRBJ2-3, with D tentatively TRBD1 (5 bases). The CDR3 is made up of 13 amino acids. V was pared by 0 bases and J by 6 bases, with 7 bases between. Germline V gene lookup returns CDR1 LGHNT and CDR2 FRNRAP. The CDR3 coding sequence is TGTGCTAGTGGTTTGGTAGGGGCGGATACGCAGTATTTT. Amino acid sequence: CASGLVGADTQYF.

V usage is TRBV6-5 and J usage is TRBJ1-5; TRBD1 matches at 7 bases. V dropped 6 bases and J dropped 7; count of bases not matched to a gene: 6. The V gene's germline CDR1 is MNHEY and CDR2 SVGAGI. The CDR3 consists of 13 residues. The CDR3 nucleotides read TGTGCCAGCAGCCCGACAGGGCAGCAGCCCCAGCATTTT. This gives the protein CASSPTGQQPQHF.

The chain recombines TRBV6-4 with TRBJ2-7; 8 positions agree with TRBD2. This CDR3 region has 15 residues. The ends lost 2 bases at V and 0 bases at J; junction bases unmatched: 3. The germline V gene has CDR1 MRHNA and CDR2 SNTAGT. CDR3 sequence reads: CASSDLGRASYEQYF. The DNA of the CDR3 is TGTGCCAGCAGTGACCTCGGGAGGGCCTCCTACGAGCAGTACTTC.

The chain recombines TRBV28 with TRBJ2-1; the D is unclear. V lost 7 bases, J lost 7 bases, and 8 bases lay in between. This CDR3 spans 11 amino acids. Germline lookup yields CDR1 MDHEN and CDR2 SYDVKM. The CDR3 bases are TGTGCCAGCACTGGCCTAAATGAGCAGTTCTTC. Its protein product is CASTGLNEQFF.

The chain combines TRBV5-1 with TRBJ2-2; D may match TRBD1 or TRBD2 (7 bases each). Per germline, CDR1 SGHRS and CDR2 YFSETQ. The V end was cut by 0 bases, the J end by 4 bases, with 16 bases between. The CDR3 contains 17 residues. CDR3 loop: CASSLAAGAGGTGELFF. The CDR3 DNA reads as TGCGCCAGCAGCTTGGCCGCGGGAGCAGGGGGCACCGGGGAGCTGTTTTTT.

The gene calls are TRBV6-6 and TRBJ2-3; D gene unclear. V lost 4 bases and J 4 bases, leaving 9 bases between the germline ends. Germline V CDR1 and CDR2: MNHNY, SVGAGI (reference sequence). The CDR3 spans 13 residues. CDR3 coding DNA: TGTGCCAGCAGTTCAAGACCGTCAGATACGCAGTATTTT. It is translated as CASSSRPSDTQYF.

The rearrangement links TRBV6-5 to TRBJ1-3; the D gene is possibly TRBD1 (6 bases). CDR1 is MNHEY, CDR2 SVGAGI, per germline. The V end was cut by 6 bases, the J end by 4 bases, with 13 bases between. This CDR3 region has 14 residues. The CDR3 region is CASRRTVFGNTIYF. Written as DNA, the CDR3 is TGTGCCAGCAGAAGGACAGTTTTCGGAAACACCATATATTTT.

This chain joins TRBV10-2 and TRBJ1-1; 9 nucleotides match TRBD1. J lost 4 bases, V lost 5 bases, and 5 bases had no gene match. CDR1 is WSHSY, CDR2 SAAADI, per germline. This CDR3 contains 14 residues. CDR3 bases: TGCGCCAGCAGTCAACAGGGGGCGAGCACTGAAGCTTTCTTT. It yields the protein CASSQQGASTEAFF.

This clone was observed once. The chain uses TRBV18 and TRBJ2-5, with TRBD2 matching over 8 bases. Germline V lookup: CDR1 KGHSH, CDR2 LQKENI. There are 14 residues in the CDR3. The junction had 5 bases not matched to a gene; V was cut back by 3 bases and J by 5 bases. The CDR3 DNA is TGTGCCAGCTCACCGGGGACTAGTCACGAGACCCAGTACTTC. This gives the protein CASSPGTSHETQYF.

This chain connects TRBV7-8 to TRBJ1-5, with D possibly matching TRBD1 (6 bases). The CDR3 has 14 amino acids. Per the germline V gene, CDR1 is SGHVS and CDR2 is FQNEAQ. V lost 5 bases and J 2 bases, leaving 10 bases between the germline ends. The CDR3 nucleotides read TGTGCCAGCAGCGAATGGACAGGCAATCAGCCCCAGCATTTT. Protein product: CASSEWTGNQPQHF.

This sequence joins TRBV25-1 and TRBJ1-4; D call uncertain. CDR1 is MGHDK, CDR2 SYGVNS, per germline. This CDR3 has 12 amino acids. The ends were cut back, 1 base at V and 6 bases at J, with 3 bases in the middle. The CDR3 DNA sequence: TGTGCCAGCAGTGAATGGGATGAAAAACTGTTTTTT. Translated: CASSEWDEKLFF.

V usage is TRBV11-2 and J usage is TRBJ2-7; 10 bases match TRBD2. Trimming at V came to 1 base and at J to 2 bases, leaving 2 bases not matched to a gene. CDR3 length: 15 amino acids. Per the germline V gene, CDR1 is SGHAT and CDR2 is FQNNGV. In DNA form, the CDR3 reads TGTGCCAGCAGCTTAGCCCTAGCGGGGGCCTACGAGCAGTACTTC. It translates to CASSLALAGAYEQYF.

The V gene is TRBV6-6, the J gene TRBJ1-2; the match to TRBD1 covers 12 bases. The V and J ends lost 6 bases and 4 bases, in that order; junction bases with no gene match: 3. This CDR3 comprises 14 residues. Per the germline V gene, CDR1 is MNHNY and CDR2 is SVGAGI (reference sequence). The CDR3 DNA reads as TGTGCCAGCAGGGGACAGGGGGCGAGCTATGGCTACACCTTC. Encoded protein: CASRGQGASYGYTF.

This clone has a single count. The gene calls are TRBV5-1 and TRBJ2-3, with D perhaps given as TRBD1 or TRBD2 (5 bases each). The CDR3 extends over 14 amino acids. In germline, CDR1 is SGHRS, CDR2 YFSETQ. The ends were cut back, 1 base at V and 4 bases at J, with 10 bases in the middle. The DNA of the CDR3 is TGCGCCAGCAGCTTGTTCGGGACGGCAGATACGCAGTATTTT. It codes for CASSLFGTADTQYF.

A remark on this clone: One junction end disagrees with the germline gene, perhaps due to a read error. V gene TRBV6-1 combines with J gene TRBJ1-4; 8 positions match TRBD1. Germline-derived CDR1 and CDR2 are MNHNS and SASEGT. This CDR3 has 15 residues. For the CDR3, the DNA is TGTGCCAGCAGCCCGACAGGGGCCGTGGATGAGAAACTGTTTTTT. Amino acids: CASSPTGAVDEKLFF.

This clone is a singleton in its sample. V and J are TRBV28 and TRBJ2-1, with 9 bases that match TRBD2. CDR3 size: 15 residues. With V trimmed by 6 bases and J by 2 bases, 5 bases remained unmatched. Germline V lookup: CDR1 MDHEN, CDR2 SYDVKM. The CDR3 DNA follows: TGTGCCAGCAGCCTTGGACTAGCGACCTACAATGAGCAGTTCTTC. It encodes CASSLGLATYNEQFF.

The CDR3: CASSSNGQDYGYTF. The CDR3 DNA follows: TGTGCCAGCAGCTCTAACGGACAGGATTATGGCTACACCTTC. V usage is TRBV11-2 and J usage is TRBJ1-2; TRBD1 agrees at 7 bases. The J segment lost 5 bases and the V segment lost 4 bases, leaving 7 bases of the junction unmatched. Germline-derived CDR1 and CDR2 are SGHAT and FQNNGV. The length of the CDR3 is 14 residues.

In the case of this clone: The sample holds other DNA sequences that translate to the same CDR3. The rearrangement links TRBV18 to TRBJ1-1; a weak D match, TRBD1 (6 bases). Between the trimmed V and J ends, which lost 3 bases and 1 base, there was a span of 6 bases. The germline V gene has CDR1 KGHSH and CDR2 LQKENI. The CDR3 contains 13 residues. The CDR3 region is CASSPGQNTEAFF. The CDR3 coding sequence is TGTGCCAGCTCACCGGGACAGAACACTGAAGCTTTCTTT. Using reference TRBV18 and TRBJ1-1 for the parts outside the CDR3, the full variable domain is NAGVMQNPRHLVRRRGQEARLRCSPMKGHSHVYWYRQLPEEGLKFMVYLQKENIIDESGMPKERFSAEFPKEGPSILRIQQVVRGDSAAYFCASSPGQNTEAFFGQGTRLTVV.

The V and J genes are TRBV18 and TRBJ2-1, with TRBD2 matching 10 bases. In germline, CDR1 is KGHSH, CDR2 LQKENI. Unmatched junction bases numbered 11, after V lost 0 bases and J lost 9 bases. This CDR3 has 17 amino acids. CDR3 coding DNA: TGTGCCAGCTCACCACCTGGAGGCCTAGCGGGAGAGAGTGAGCAGTTCTTC. This sequence encodes CASSPPGGLAGESEQFF.

The rearrangement joins TRBV20-1 to TRBJ2-5, with D tentatively TRBD1 (6 bases). V was shortened by 0 bases and J by 13 bases, with 12 bases between the two germline ends. The CDR3 loop spans 11 amino acids. Germline CDR1 and CDR2: DFQATT and SNEGSKA (reference sequence). Here the CDR3 DNA reads TGCAGTGCTAGAGACGGACAGACGCCGTACTTC. It codes for CSARDGQTPYF.

This clone has only one observation. Other DNA variants within this sample encode the same CDR3. The chain carries TRBV7-9 and TRBJ2-3; D may be TRBD1 (5 bases). Per the germline V gene, CDR1 is SEHNR and CDR2 is FQNEAQ (reference sequence). V was pared by 3 bases and J by 0 bases, with 7 bases between. The CDR3 runs to 14 residues. CDR3 DNA sequence: TGTGCCAGCAGCTTGGGGCAGAGCACAGATACGCAGTATTTT. The encoded protein is CASSLGQSTDTQYF. Using reference TRBV7-9 and TRBJ2-3 for the parts outside the CDR3, the full variable domain is DTGVSQNPRHKITKRGQNVTFRCDPISEHNRLYWYRQTLGQGPEFLTYFQNEAQLEKSRLLSDRFSAERPKGSFSTLEIQRTEQGDSAMYLCASSLGQSTDTQYFGPGTRLTVL.

This clone is a singleton in its sample. The chain employs TRBV19 and TRBJ2-3; 10 bases are shared with TRBD2. Germline loops: CDR1 LNHDA, CDR2 SQIVND (reference sequence). This CDR3 is 15 amino acids long. V dropped 4 bases and J dropped 6; count of bases not matched to a gene: 7. The CDR3 DNA follows: TGTGCCAGTAGTACTAGCGGGAGAGCCTCGGATACGCAGTATTTT. This sequence encodes CASSTSGRASDTQYF.

The rearrangement uses TRBV4-1 and TRBJ1-5; no clear D gene. Germline CDR1 is MGHRA and CDR2 is YSYEKL. With 0 bases removed from V and 7 bases from J, the gap between germline ends came to 16 bases. CDR3 length: 16 residues. The CDR3 DNA is TGCGCCAGCAGCCAAGATCTAGGCCGGATTACCCAGCCCCAGCATTTT. It codes for CASSQDLGRITQPQHF.